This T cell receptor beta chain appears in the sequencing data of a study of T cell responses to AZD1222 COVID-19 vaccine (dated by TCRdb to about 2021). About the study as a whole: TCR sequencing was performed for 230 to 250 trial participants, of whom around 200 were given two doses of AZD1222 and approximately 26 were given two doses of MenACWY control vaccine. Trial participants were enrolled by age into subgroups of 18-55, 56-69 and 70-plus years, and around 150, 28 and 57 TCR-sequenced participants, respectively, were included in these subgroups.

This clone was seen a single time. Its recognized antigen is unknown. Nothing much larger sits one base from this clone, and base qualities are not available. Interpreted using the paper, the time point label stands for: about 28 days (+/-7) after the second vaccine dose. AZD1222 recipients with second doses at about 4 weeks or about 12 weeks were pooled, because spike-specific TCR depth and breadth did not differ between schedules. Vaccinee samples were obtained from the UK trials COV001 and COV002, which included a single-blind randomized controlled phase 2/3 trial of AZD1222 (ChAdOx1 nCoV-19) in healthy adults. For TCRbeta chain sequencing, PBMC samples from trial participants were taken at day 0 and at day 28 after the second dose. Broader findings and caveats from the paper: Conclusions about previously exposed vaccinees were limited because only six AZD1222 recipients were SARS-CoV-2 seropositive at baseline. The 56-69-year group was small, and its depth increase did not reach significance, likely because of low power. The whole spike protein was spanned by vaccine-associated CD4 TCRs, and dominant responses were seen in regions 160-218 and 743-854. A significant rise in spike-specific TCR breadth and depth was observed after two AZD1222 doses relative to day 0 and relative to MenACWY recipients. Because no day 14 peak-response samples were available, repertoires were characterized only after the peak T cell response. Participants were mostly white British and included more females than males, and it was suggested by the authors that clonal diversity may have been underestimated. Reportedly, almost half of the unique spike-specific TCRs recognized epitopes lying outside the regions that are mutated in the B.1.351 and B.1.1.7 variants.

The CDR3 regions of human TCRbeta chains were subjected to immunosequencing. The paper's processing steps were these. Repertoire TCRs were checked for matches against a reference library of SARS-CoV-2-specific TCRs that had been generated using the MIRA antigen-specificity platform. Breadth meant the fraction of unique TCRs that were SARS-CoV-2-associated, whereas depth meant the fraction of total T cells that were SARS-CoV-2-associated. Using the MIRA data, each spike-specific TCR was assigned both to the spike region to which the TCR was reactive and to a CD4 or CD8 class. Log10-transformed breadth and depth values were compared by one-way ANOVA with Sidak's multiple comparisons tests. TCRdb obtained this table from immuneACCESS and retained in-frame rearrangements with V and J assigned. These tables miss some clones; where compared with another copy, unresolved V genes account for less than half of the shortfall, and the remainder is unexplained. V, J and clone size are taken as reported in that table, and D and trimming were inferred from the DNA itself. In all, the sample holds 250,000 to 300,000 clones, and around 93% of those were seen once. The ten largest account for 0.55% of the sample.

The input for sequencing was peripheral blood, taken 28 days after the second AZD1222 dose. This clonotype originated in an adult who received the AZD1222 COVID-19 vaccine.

The DNA reads TGTGCCAGCAGAATTCGACTAGCGGGAGGGCCTGAGCAGTTCTTC. This translates into CASRIRLAGGPEQFF. The V and J genes are TRBV6-1 and TRBJ2-1, with 14 junctional bases fitting TRBD2. The CDR3 spans 15 residues, from the cysteine through the phenylalanine. CDR3 DNA is the only sequence kept; it has 45 bases, read in frame from the first base. CDR1 is given as MNHNS and CDR2 as SASEGT, both from the germline V gene. The junction shows trimming of 6 bases on V and 9 bases on J, and the gene matches do not reach 7 bases of it.